Here is one T cell receptor beta chain with its context. Its target is not known. The data were taken from a study of cytomegalovirus exposure and HLA in healthy donors. Study at large: In terms of ancestry, the Caucasian-associated cluster contained around 79% of the 350 to 450 genotyped donors.

CDR1 and CDR2 from the germline V gene are MNHEY and SVGAGI. This CDR3 comprises 12 residues. V lost 6 bases and J lost 7; bases outside the gene matches: 2. Study-wide findings and caveats: HLA allele associations emerged for around 15,000 TCR beta sequences in a later analysis, at 0.05 false discovery rate. Rarity held for most TCR sequences, but there were some public TCRs that occurred in many donors. TRBV6-2, TRBV6-3 and other indistinguishable V segments were excluded.

Both 60 Vbeta primers and 13 Jbeta primers went into the PCR. The protocol was immunoSEQ multiplex PCR, while the TCRdb copy is restricted to in-frame clones and leaves out a portion. The table has roughly 150,000 clones, around 68% seen once. The receptor comes from a young man in good health and CMV-seropositive. The material sequenced was PBMCs. The J gene is TRBJ1-1, the V gene TRBV6-5; 10 bases are shared with TRBD1. The DNA for the CDR3 is TGTGCCAGCAGGGGACAGGGGATTGAAGCTTTCTTT. Its translation: CASRGQGIEAFF.